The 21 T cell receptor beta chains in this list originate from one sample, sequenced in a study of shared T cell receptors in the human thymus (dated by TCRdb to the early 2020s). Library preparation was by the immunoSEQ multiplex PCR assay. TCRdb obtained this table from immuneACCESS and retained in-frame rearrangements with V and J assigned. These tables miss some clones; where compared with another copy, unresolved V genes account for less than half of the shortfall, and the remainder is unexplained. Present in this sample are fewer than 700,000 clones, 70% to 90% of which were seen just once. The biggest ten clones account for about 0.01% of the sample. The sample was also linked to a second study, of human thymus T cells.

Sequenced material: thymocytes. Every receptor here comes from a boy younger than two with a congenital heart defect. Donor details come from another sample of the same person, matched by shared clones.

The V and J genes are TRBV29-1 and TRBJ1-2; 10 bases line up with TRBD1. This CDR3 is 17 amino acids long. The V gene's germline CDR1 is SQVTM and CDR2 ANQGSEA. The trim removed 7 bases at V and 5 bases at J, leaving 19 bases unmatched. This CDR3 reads CSARTGGVFGGHYGYTF. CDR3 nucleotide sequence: TGCAGCGCTCGGACAGGGGGGGTATTTGGGGGGCATTATGGCTACACCTTC.

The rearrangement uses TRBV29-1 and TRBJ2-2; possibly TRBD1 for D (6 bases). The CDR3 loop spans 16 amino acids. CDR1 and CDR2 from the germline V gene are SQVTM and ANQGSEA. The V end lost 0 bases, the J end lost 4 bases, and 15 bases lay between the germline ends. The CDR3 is CSVEDHGRGVTGELFF. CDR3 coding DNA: TGCAGCGTTGAAGATCATGGCAGGGGAGTCACCGGGGAGCTGTTTTTT.

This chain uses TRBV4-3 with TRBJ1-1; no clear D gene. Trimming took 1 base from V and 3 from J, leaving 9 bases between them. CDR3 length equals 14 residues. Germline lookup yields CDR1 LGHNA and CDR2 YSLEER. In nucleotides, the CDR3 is TGCGCCAGCAGCCAAGCAAAGAGGGACACTGAAGCTTTCTTT. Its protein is CASSQAKRDTEAFF.

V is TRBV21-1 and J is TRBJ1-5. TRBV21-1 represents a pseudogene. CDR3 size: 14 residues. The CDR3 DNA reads TGTGCCAGCAGCAGAGTTAGCTGCAATCAGCCCCAGCATTTT. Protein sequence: CASSRVSCNQPQHF.

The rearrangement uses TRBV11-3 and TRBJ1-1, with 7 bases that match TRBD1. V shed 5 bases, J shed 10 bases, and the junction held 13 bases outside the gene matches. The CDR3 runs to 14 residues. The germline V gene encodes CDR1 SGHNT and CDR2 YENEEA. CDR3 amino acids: CASSVRTGNDGAFF. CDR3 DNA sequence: TGTGCCAGCAGCGTACGGACAGGCAACGATGGAGCTTTCTTT. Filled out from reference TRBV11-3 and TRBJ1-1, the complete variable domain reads EAGVVQSPRYKIIEKKQPVAFWCNPISGHNTLYWYLQNLGQGPELLIRYENEEAVDDSQLPKDRFSAERLKGVDSTLKIQPAELGDSAVYLCASSVRTGNDGAFFGQGTRLTVV.

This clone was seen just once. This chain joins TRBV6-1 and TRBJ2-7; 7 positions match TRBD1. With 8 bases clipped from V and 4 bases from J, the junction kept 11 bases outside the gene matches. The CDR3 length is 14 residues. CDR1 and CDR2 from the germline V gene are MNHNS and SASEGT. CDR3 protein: CASQGDRASYEQYF. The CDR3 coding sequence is TGTGCCAGCCAGGGAGACAGGGCGTCTTACGAGCAGTACTTC.

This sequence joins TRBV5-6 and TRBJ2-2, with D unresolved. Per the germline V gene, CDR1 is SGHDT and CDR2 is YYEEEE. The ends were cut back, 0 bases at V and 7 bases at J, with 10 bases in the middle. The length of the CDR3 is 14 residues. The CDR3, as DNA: TGTGCCAGCAGCTTGGGCGAGGTCGGCGGGGAGCTGTTTTTT. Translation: CASSLGEVGGELFF.

In DNA, the CDR3 is TGCAGCGTCCCTCCCTCCGGGGGGAAGGATGGCTACACCTTC. Amino acid sequence: CSVPPSGGKDGYTF. V gene TRBV29-1 combines with J gene TRBJ1-2; D may be TRBD1 (5 bases). Germline assignment: CDR1 SQVTM and CDR2 ANQGSEA. The CDR3 extends over 14 amino acids. V was shortened by 6 bases and J by 6 bases, with 20 bases between the two germline ends.

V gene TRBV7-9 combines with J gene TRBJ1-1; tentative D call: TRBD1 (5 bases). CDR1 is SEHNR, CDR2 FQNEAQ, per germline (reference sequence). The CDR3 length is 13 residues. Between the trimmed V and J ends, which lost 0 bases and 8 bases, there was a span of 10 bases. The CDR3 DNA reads TGTGCCAGCAGCTTAGCGGGGGGAGACGAAGCTTTCTTT. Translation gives CASSLAGGDEAFF.

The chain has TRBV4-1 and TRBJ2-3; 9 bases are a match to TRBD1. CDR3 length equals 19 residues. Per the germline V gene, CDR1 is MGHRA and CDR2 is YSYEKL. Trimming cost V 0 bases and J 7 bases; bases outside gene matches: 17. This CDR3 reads CASSQDPAVGTGSVYTQYF. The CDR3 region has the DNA TGCGCCAGCAGCCAAGATCCCGCGGTGGGGACAGGGAGCGTCTATACGCAGTATTTT.

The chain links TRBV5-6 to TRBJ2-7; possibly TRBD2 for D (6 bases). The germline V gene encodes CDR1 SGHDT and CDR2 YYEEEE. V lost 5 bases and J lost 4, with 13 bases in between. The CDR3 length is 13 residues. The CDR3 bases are TGTGCCAGCAGAGAAACGGAGGGTTACGAGCAGTACTTC. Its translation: CASRETEGYEQYF.

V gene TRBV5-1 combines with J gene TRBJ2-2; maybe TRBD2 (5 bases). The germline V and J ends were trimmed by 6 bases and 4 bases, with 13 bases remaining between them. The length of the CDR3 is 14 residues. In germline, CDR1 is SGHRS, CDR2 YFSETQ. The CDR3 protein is CASTPEVGTGELFF. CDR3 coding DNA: TGCGCCAGCACCCCGGAGGTCGGCACCGGGGAGCTGTTTTTT. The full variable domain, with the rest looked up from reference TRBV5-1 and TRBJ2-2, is KAGVTQTPRYLIKTRGQQVTLSCSPISGHRSVSWYQQTPGQGLQFLFEYFSETQRNKGNFPGRFSGRQFSNSRSEMNVSTLELGDSALYLCASTPEVGTGELFFGEGSRLTVL.

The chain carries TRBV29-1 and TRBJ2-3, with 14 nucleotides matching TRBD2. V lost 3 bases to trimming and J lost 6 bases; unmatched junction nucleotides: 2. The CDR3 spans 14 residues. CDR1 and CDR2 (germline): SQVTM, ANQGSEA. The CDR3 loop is CSVEGLAGEDTQYF. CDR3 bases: TGCAGCGTTGAGGGACTAGCGGGAGAGGATACGCAGTATTTT.

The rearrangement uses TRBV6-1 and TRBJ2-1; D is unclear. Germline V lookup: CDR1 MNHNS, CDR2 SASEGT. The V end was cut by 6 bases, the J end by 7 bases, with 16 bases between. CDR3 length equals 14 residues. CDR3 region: CASSALVGLNEQFF. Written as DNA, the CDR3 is TGTGCCAGCAGCGCTTTAGTCGGGTTGAATGAGCAGTTCTTC.

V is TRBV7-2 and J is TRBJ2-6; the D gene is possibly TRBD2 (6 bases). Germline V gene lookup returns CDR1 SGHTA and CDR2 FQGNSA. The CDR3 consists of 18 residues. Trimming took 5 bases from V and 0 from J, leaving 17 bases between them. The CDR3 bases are TGTGCCAGCAGCCCATTGGGGGGAATCAGCTCTGGGGCCAACGTCCTGACTTTC. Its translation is CASSPLGGISSGANVLTF.

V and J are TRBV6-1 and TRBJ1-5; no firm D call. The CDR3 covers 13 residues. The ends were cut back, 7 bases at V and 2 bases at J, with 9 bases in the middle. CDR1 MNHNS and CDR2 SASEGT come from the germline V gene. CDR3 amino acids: CASTGSRNQPQHF. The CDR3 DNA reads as TGTGCCAGCACGGGGTCGCGCAATCAGCCCCAGCATTTT.

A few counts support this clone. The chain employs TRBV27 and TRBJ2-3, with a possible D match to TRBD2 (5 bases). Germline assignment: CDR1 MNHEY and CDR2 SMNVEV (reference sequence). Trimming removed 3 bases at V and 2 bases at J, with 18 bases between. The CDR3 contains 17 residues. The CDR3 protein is CASSLGQRSNSTDTQYF. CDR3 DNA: TGTGCCAGCAGTTTGGGCCAGCGGAGTAACTCCACAGATACGCAGTATTTT.

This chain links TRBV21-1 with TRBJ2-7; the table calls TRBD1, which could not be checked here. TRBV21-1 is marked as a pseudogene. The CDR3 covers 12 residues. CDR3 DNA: TGTGCCAGCAGCTTCGACAGCTACGAGCAGTACTTC. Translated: CASSFDSYEQYF.

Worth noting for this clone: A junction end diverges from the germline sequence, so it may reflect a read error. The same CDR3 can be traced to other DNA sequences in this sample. The CDR3 loop is CASSPGLANIRDEQYF. DNA for the CDR3: TGTGCCAGCAGCCCGGGACTAGCCAACATTCGGGACGAGCAGTACTTT. The J gene is TRBJ2-7, the V gene TRBV13; 9 bases are a match to TRBD2. The germline CDR1 and CDR2 sequences are PRHDT and FYEKMQ (reference sequence). The CDR3 contains 16 residues.

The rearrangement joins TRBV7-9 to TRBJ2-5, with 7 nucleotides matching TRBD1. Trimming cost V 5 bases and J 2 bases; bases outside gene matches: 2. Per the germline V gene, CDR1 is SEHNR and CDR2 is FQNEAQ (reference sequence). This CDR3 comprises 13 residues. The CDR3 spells CASSARGQETQYF. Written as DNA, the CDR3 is TGTGCCAGCAGCGCCAGGGGGCAAGAGACCCAGTACTTC.

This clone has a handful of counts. The CDR3, as DNA: TGTGCCAGCAGCTTAGCCCCCCGACAGTGGGCCAAAAACATTCAGTACTTC. It specifies CASSLAPRQWAKNIQYF. V usage is TRBV7-2 and J usage is TRBJ2-4, with TRBD1 as a possible D gene (5 bases). Germline V gene lookup returns CDR1 SGHTA and CDR2 FQGNSA. Trimming took 0 bases from V and 1 from J, leaving 13 bases between them. The CDR3 totals 17 residues.